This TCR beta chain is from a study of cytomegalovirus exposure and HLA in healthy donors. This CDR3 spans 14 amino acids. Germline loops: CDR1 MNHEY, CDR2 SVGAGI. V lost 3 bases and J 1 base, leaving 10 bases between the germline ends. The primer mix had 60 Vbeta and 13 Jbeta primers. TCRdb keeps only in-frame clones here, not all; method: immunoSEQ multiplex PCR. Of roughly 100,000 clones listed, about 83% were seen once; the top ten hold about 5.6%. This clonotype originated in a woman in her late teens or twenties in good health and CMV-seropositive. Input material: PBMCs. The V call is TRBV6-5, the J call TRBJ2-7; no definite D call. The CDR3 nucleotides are TGTGCCAGCAGTTATCTCAGTTTTTCCTACGAGCAGTACTTC. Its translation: CASSYLSFSYEQYF.